These 2 T cell receptor beta chains came from one sample sequenced in a study of T-cell reconstitution after alpha-beta-depleted transplantation in children. A library of TCRbeta sequences, prepared with unique molecular identifiers, was generated. One entry per CDR3 protein, called by TCRdb with MiXCR from the PCR reads. The sample contains hundreds of thousands of distinct CDR3 sequences, about an eighth of which appear only once. Sequenced here: PBMCs, sampled from the stem cell graft. The receptors come from a human donor who donated a stem cell graft to a child with Fanconi anemia.

The rearrangement uses TRBV5-1 and TRBJ2-2, with 7 bases fitting TRBD1. The CDR3 spans 16 residues. V was pared by 2 bases and J by 5 bases, with 9 bases of the junction left unmatched. Germline CDR1 reads SGHRS; CDR2 reads YFSETQ. CDR3 DNA: TGCGCCAGCAGCTTAGGGGGCAGTCTCCGGACCGGGGAGCTGTTTTTT. It is translated as CASSLGGSLRTGELFF. The full variable domain, rest sourced from reference TRBV5-1 and TRBJ2-2, is KAGVTQTPRYLIKTRGQQVTLSCSPISGHRSVSWYQQTPGQGLQFLFEYFSETQRNKGNFPGRFSGRQFSNSRSEMNVSTLELGDSALYLCASSLGGSLRTGELFFGEGSRLTVL.

The V call is TRBV6-2 or TRBV6-3, the J call TRBJ1-1; D is unresolved. CDR1 MNHEY and CDR2 SVGEGT come from the germline V gene. Deletions cut 6 bases from V and 0 bases from J, with 11 bases between. CDR3 length: 14 amino acids. CDR3 sequence: CASSFYGVNTEAFF. CDR3 sequence (DNA): TGTGCCAGCAGCTTCTACGGGGTGAACACTGAAGCTTTCTTT.